This T cell receptor (beta chain) derives from a study of Ad26.COV2.S vaccination and SARS-CoV-2 variants. Treatment reported: roughly 19 received Ad26.COV2.S at low or high dose, single or two shots; roughly five received placebo; per-sample allocation not given. The study sampled participants on day 63 after the first vaccine or placebo injection. Findings and limits, study-wide: Responses of T cells in total may have been underestimated by the TCR breadth and depth analyses.

This clone was found once. Antigen: not known. Profiled with immunoSEQ multiplex PCR; TCRdb holds only in-frame clones, not every one. Among 350,000 to 550,000 clones listed, about 88% were seen once. This sequence originates from a person between 18 and 65 years old who received the Ad26.COV2.S COVID-19 vaccine or a placebo. Sequencing used peripheral blood, obtained in a trial of Ad26.COV2.S vaccine versus placebo.

In DNA form, the CDR3 reads TGTGCCAGCAGCCAAGGGAGCGCGGTTGAAAAACTGTTTTTT. Its protein is CASSQGSAVEKLFF. The chain joins TRBV4-2 to TRBJ1-4, with no clear D. Trimming took 1 base from V and 7 from J, leaving 10 bases between them. Germline CDR1 LGHNA, CDR2 YNFKEQ. This CDR3 contains 14 residues.